This T cell receptor beta chain was documented in a study of shared clonotypes between healthy human individuals. The naive CD8 subset, CD45RO-negative cells positively selected for CCR7, excluded terminally differentiated effector memory CD45RA+ cells. With 2 bases removed from V and 0 bases from J, the gap between germline ends came to 11 bases. Germline V gives CDR1 SGHRS, CDR2 YFSETQ. CDR3 length: 16 amino acids. The data were produced by immunoSEQ multiplex PCR, yet TCRdb's version contains in-frame clones alone and is incomplete. The sample records around 2.1 million clones, 90% to 95% being singletons.

Material for sequencing was naive CD8+ T cells from PBMCs. The chain uses TRBV5-1 and TRBJ2-2, with unresolved D. The receptor comes from a man aged 18 to 35 in good health. Some clones in this sample may be carry-over from other donors' samples. In DNA, the CDR3 is TGCGCCAGCAGCTTATATCTAATCGCGAACACCGGGGAGCTGTTTTTT. Encoded protein: CASSLYLIANTGELFF.